This T cell receptor (beta chain) was obtained from a study of control samples from healthy donors and cancer patients. Method: immunoSEQ multiplex PCR; TCRdb's copy keeps in-frame clones and lacks some. This table holds roughly 130,000 clones, 85% to 95% found once. The V segment lost 2 bases and the J segment 2 bases; nucleotides outside the gene matches: 2. Germline-derived CDR1 and CDR2 are MNHEY and SVGEGT. The CDR3 covers 15 residues. The chain couples TRBV6-2 or TRBV6-3 to TRBJ2-5, with 10 bases fitting TRBD2. Source material: PBMCs. This TCR derives from a man in his fifties or sixties with colorectal cancer. Here the CDR3 reads CASSYGLADQETQYF. The CDR3 DNA reads as TGTGCCAGCAGTTACGGACTAGCGGATCAAGAGACCCAGTACTTC.